This TCR beta chain was identified during a study of T cell repertoires in cytomegalovirus infection. TCRdb re-called the reads with MiXCR, one entry per CDR3 protein. The sample holds some 800,000 distinct CDR3 sequences; 30% to 35% are singletons and the top ten take around 12%. As to this clonotype: Its matching antigen is unknown.

V was pared by 2 bases and J by 2 bases, with 8 bases of the junction left unmatched. The length of the CDR3 is 16 residues. Looked up from germline, CDR1 is MNHNY and CDR2 is SVGAGI (reference sequence). Study conclusions and caveats: Identification of carriers of CMV plus the relevant HLA was achieved through cumulative public TCR beta family frequency.

The chain uses TRBV6-6 and TRBJ1-2, with 7 bases fitting TRBD1. The receptor's source is a human donor in good health (CMV status not recorded). Some clones in this sample may be carry-over from other donors' samples. Sequences were derived from cultured CD8+ T cells from PBMCs, sampled from culture after CMV antigen stimulation. DNA of the CDR3: TGTGCCAGCAGTTACGGGGAGGGGGCGGCGAACTATGGCTACACCTTC. This translates into CASSYGEGAANYGYTF.